Listed here are 9 T cell receptor beta chains from one sample, sequenced in a study of T-cell memory formation after mild COVID-19. TCRdb reanalysed the 5' RACE reads using MiXCR and keeps one entry per CDR3 protein. The data show approximately 200,000 distinct CDR3 sequences, approximately 16% seen once. The sequencing sample was made of PBMCs or a T cell subset sorted from them (not recorded which). The receptors originated from an adult woman who had mild COVID-19 (a few samples of this study predate the infection). Cell type and time point are not known.

Written as DNA, the CDR3 is TGCGCCAGCACCCGCCAAGGACTAGCGGGAGACGAGCAGTACTTC. The encoded protein is CASTRQGLAGDEQYF. V gene TRBV5-1 combines with J gene TRBJ2-7; 13 nucleotides agree with TRBD2. Germline assignment: CDR1 SGHRS and CDR2 YFSETQ. J lost 5 bases, V lost 6 bases, and 8 bases had no gene match. This CDR3 contains 15 residues.

This sequence joins TRBV7-9 and TRBJ2-2, with 9 nucleotides matching TRBD1. The CDR3 sequence is 15 residues long. Germline V gives CDR1 SEHNR, CDR2 FQNEAQ (reference sequence). V lost 3 bases, J lost 4 bases, and 3 bases stayed unmatched. The DNA for the CDR3 is TGTGCCAGCAGCTTGACAGGGGGACTCACCGGGGAGCTGTTTTTT. This encodes CASSLTGGLTGELFF.

The chain links TRBV12-3 or TRBV12-4 to TRBJ1-1, with 7 bases that match TRBD1. This CDR3 contains 15 residues. J gave up 0 bases and V 6 bases, and 7 bases lay outside the gene matches. The CDR3 sequence: CASRDRQTLNTEAFF. The CDR3 nucleotides are TGTGCCAGCAGGGACAGGCAGACTTTGAACACTGAAGCTTTCTTT.

In its sample, this clonotype was seen many times. The chain carries TRBV2 and TRBJ2-5; D uncertain. The CDR3 sequence is 13 residues long. CDR1 is SNHLY and CDR2 is FYNNEI in the germline V gene. V was clipped by 4 bases and J by 5 bases, with 11 bases between them. The CDR3 here is CASSAGSRETQYF. The CDR3 nucleotides read TGTGCCAGCAGTGCCGGTAGCCGGGAGACCCAGTACTTC.

The sample holds a few counts of this clonotype. The chain recombines TRBV4-3 with TRBJ1-2, with TRBD1 matching 7 bases. V was pared by 4 bases and J by 2 bases, with 4 bases of the junction left unmatched. The CDR3 runs 14 residues. The germline CDR1 and CDR2 sequences are LGHNA and YSLEER. The CDR3 sequence is CASSLGTVNYGYTF. CDR3 bases: TGCGCCAGCAGCCTAGGGACAGTGAACTATGGCTACACCTTC.

Only a few counts were recorded for this clonotype. This sequence joins TRBV5-1 and TRBJ2-1; TRBD2 matches at 15 bases. This CDR3 spans 17 amino acids. Germline values: CDR1 SGHRS, CDR2 YFSETQ. V shed 0 bases, J shed 7 bases, and the junction held 5 bases outside the gene matches. CDR3 residues: CASSLAWGLAGGNEQFF. CDR3 in DNA: TGCGCCAGCAGCTTGGCCTGGGGACTAGCGGGGGGTAATGAGCAGTTCTTC.

This clonotype has only a few counts. The gene calls are TRBV2 and TRBJ2-3; a possible D gene is TRBD1 (5 bases). The ends were cut back, 5 bases at V and 5 bases at J, with 17 bases in the middle. The CDR3 is 15 amino acids. Germline lookup yields CDR1 SNHLY and CDR2 FYNNEI. For the CDR3, the DNA is TGTGCCAGCAGTTTCTCGCTAGGGGTTTTAGATACGCAGTATTTT. Protein product: CASSFSLGVLDTQYF.

The chain couples TRBV12-3 or TRBV12-4 to TRBJ1-5; D not certain. The length of the CDR3 is 17 residues. Trimming stripped 2 bases from V and 1 base from J, with 15 bases between. The CDR3 is CASSLNSPPRSNQPQHF. For the CDR3, the DNA is TGTGCCAGCAGTTTAAATAGCCCTCCAAGGAGCAATCAGCCCCAGCATTTT.

This clonotype was observed a few times. This rearrangement joins TRBV5-4 to TRBJ2-5, with 8 bases lining up with TRBD2. The CDR3 length is 15 residues. Germline V gives CDR1 SGHNT, CDR2 YYREEE (reference sequence). V shed 4 bases and J 2 bases; nucleotides not matched to a gene: 7. The CDR3 loop is CASSGRSGGQETQYF. CDR3 in DNA: TGTGCCAGCAGCGGGAGGAGCGGGGGTCAAGAGACCCAGTACTTC.